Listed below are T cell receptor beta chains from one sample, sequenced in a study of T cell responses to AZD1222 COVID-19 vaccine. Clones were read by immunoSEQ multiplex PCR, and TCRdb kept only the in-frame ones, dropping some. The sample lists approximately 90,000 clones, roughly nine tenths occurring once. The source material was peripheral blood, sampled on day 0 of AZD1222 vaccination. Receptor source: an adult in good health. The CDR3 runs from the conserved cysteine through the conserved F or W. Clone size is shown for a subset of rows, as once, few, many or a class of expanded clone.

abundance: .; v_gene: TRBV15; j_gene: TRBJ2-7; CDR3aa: CATSSAGAGSYEQYF
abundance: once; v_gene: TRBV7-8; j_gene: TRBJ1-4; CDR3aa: CASSRTDNNEKLFF
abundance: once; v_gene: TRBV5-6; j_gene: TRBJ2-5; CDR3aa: CASSSSSGSRETQYF
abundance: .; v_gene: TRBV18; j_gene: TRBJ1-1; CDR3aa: CASSPGGNTEAFF
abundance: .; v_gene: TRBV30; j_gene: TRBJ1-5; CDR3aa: CAWSLQGAQPQHF
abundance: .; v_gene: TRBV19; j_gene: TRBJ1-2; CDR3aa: CASSIEPGQGLFYGYTF
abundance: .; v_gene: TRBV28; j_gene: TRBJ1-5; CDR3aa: CASSGTGAQGQPQHF
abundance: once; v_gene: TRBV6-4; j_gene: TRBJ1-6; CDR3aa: CASSATGDSPLHF
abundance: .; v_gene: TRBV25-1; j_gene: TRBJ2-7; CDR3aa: CASSGTSYEQYF
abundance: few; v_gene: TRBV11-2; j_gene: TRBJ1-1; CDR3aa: CASTSVLRQGGTAFF